One sample yielded the 31 T cell receptor beta chains listed below, sequenced in a study of prognosis after radiotherapy for stage I lung cancer. From genomic DNA, TCR beta CDR3 was amplified by two-round multiplex PCR. First-round PCR used primers specific to each TRBV and TRBJ gene. TCRdb redid the calling of the multiplex PCR reads with MiXCR, one entry per CDR3 protein. In the table there are fewer than 40,000 distinct CDR3 sequences, about half of which are singletons. The sequenced sample was PBMCs, obtained before or after stereotactic body radiation therapy (not recorded which). The receptors were sampled from a donor over 45 with non-small cell lung cancer.

The rearrangement links TRBV5-1 to TRBJ2-2; no clear D gene. Germline CDR1 and CDR2: SGHRS and YFSETQ. V lost 0 bases to trimming and J lost 7 bases, with 4 bases between them. The CDR3 runs to 12 residues. CDR3: CASSLVDGELFF. Written as DNA, the CDR3 is TGCGCCAGCAGCTTGGTGGACGGGGAGCTGTTTTTT.

This clonotype was detected many times. The J gene is TRBJ1-5, the V gene TRBV27; D ambiguous. CDR3 length: 15 amino acids. V gave up 4 bases and J gave up 0 bases, with 10 bases separating them. Germline V gene lookup returns CDR1 MNHEY and CDR2 SMNVEV (reference sequence). CDR3 sequence reads: CASSWAQNSNQPQHF. The CDR3 DNA reads as TGTGCCAGCAGTTGGGCACAGAATAGCAATCAGCCCCAGCATTTT.

The rearrangement joins TRBV15 to TRBJ1-4; 8 positions match TRBD1. V dropped 3 bases and J dropped 7; count of bases not matched to a gene: 4. CDR1 and CDR2 from the germline V gene are LNHNV and YYDKDF (reference sequence). The CDR3 is made up of 14 amino acids. CDR3 amino acids: CATSRTGVLEKLFF. Here the CDR3 DNA reads TGTGCCACCAGCAGGACAGGGGTTCTTGAAAAACTGTTTTTT.

This clonotype was counted between two and nine times. A far larger clone is just one base off, so this is likely a read error. The chain employs TRBV7-9 and TRBJ1-3, with D hard to call. This CDR3 region has 14 residues. The V gene lost 1 base and the J gene lost 6 bases, with 10 bases spanning the gap. The V gene's germline CDR1 is SEHNR and CDR2 FQNEAQ (reference sequence). The DNA for the CDR3 is TGTGCCAGCAGCTTAGGTCCCGGGGTAAACACCATATATTTT. It translates to CASSLGPGVNTIYF. Together with reference TRBV7-9 and TRBJ1-3, the CDR3 gives the full variable domain: DTGVSQNPRHKITKRGQNVTFRCDPISEHNRLYWYRQTLGQGPEFLTYFQNEAQLEKSRLLSDRFSAERPKGSFSTLEIQRTEQGDSAMYLCASSLGPGVNTIYFGEGSWLTVV.

This clonotype is a singleton in its sample. The genes are TRBV30 and TRBJ1-1; the D is unclear. The CDR3 length is 11 residues. The germline gives CDR1 GTSNPN, CDR2 SVGIG (reference sequence). In DNA form, the CDR3 reads TGTGTAGGATCCAGGTACACTGAAGCTTTCTTT. Encoded protein: CVGSRYTEAFF.

This clonotype was found many times. This chain links TRBV6-1 with TRBJ1-5; D is undetermined. V dropped 7 bases and J dropped 6 bases, with 13 bases sitting between them. The CDR3 length is 13 residues. Germline V gene lookup returns CDR1 MNHNS and CDR2 SASEGT. This chain's CDR3 is CASTKGFPQPQHF. The CDR3 bases are TGTGCCAGCACCAAGGGATTTCCTCAGCCCCAGCATTTT.

This clonotype was found many times. This sequence joins TRBV12-3 or TRBV12-4 and TRBJ2-5; TRBD2 matches at 7 bases. The CDR3 spans 14 residues. Unmatched junction bases numbered 8, after V lost 6 bases and J lost 4 bases. DNA for the CDR3: TGTGCCAGCAGCCTGGGGGGAGGGAGAGAGACCCAGTACTTC. Its translation is CASSLGGGRETQYF.

This clonotype qualifies as medium-sized. The chain uses TRBV12-3 or TRBV12-4 and TRBJ2-3, with D perhaps assigned TRBD1 or TRBD2 (6 bases each). The CDR3 runs 16 residues. Trimming took off 3 bases at V and 5 bases at J, with 18 bases between the two ends. The CDR3 loop is CASSFQLLGGGDTQYF. CDR3 nucleotides: TGTGCCAGCAGTTTTCAGCTTCTCGGGGGCGGAGATACGCAGTATTTT.

The table lists this clonotype with many counts. The chain is built from TRBV5-1 and TRBJ2-7; D unclear. The V gene's germline CDR1 is SGHRS and CDR2 YFSETQ. V dropped 0 bases and J dropped 6 bases, with 7 bases sitting between them. CDR3 length equals 12 residues. CDR3: CASSLAPTEQYF. The CDR3 bases are TGCGCCAGCAGCTTGGCCCCTACCGAGCAGTACTTC.

This clonotype was counted ten times or more. The chain carries TRBV9 and TRBJ2-3, with 8 bases matching TRBD2. Germline V gene lookup returns CDR1 SGDLS and CDR2 YYNGEE. This CDR3 is 14 amino acids long. Trimming at V came to 2 bases and at J to 2 bases, leaving 1 base not matched to a gene. The CDR3 sequence: CASSVRGDTDTQYF. The CDR3 DNA is TGTGCCAGCAGCGTGCGGGGGGACACAGATACGCAGTATTTT. The full variable domain, its missing parts supplied by reference TRBV9 and TRBJ2-3, is DSGVTQTPKHLITATGQRVTLRCSPRSGDLSVYWYQQSLDQGLQFLIQYYNGEERAKGNILERFSAQQFPDLHSELNLSSLELGDSALYFCASSVRGDTDTQYFGPGTRLTVL.

This clonotype was counted many times. J is TRBJ2-7 and V is TRBV19, with D possibly being TRBD1 (6 bases). This CDR3 comprises 14 residues. Trimming removed 3 bases from V and 4 bases from J, with 13 bases in between. The germline CDR1 and CDR2 sequences are LNHDA and SQIVND (reference sequence). CDR3 sequence (DNA): TGTGCCAGTAGTATGGAAACAGGGTCGTACGAGCAGTACTTC. This sequence encodes CASSMETGSYEQYF.

This chain joins TRBV6-2 or TRBV6-3 and TRBJ2-3; 8 bases align to TRBD2. The CDR3 runs 15 residues. With V trimmed by 11 bases and J by 7 bases, 17 bases remained unmatched. CDR1 and CDR2 (germline): MNHEY, SVGEGT. Here the CDR3 reads CAASSPGRGMYTQYF. CDR3 sequence (DNA): TGTGCCGCCAGTTCACCCGGGAGGGGGATGTATACGCAGTATTTT.

This clonotype was picked up many times. The chain is built from TRBV6-5 and TRBJ2-7; unclear D gene. CDR3 size: 13 residues. CDR1 is MNHEY, CDR2 SVGAGI, per germline. Trimming took off 2 bases at V and 3 bases at J, with 8 bases between the two ends. This CDR3 reads CASSYEGGYEQYF. CDR3 DNA sequence: TGTGCCAGCAGTTACGAAGGCGGCTACGAGCAGTACTTC.

This clonotype was detected many times. The chain links TRBV7-9 to TRBJ2-7, with 7 nucleotides matching TRBD2. Germline CDR1 and CDR2: SEHNR and FQNEAQ (reference sequence). V trimming: 5 bases; J trimming: 3 bases; junction bases outside the gene matches: 7. The CDR3 runs 14 residues. In nucleotides, the CDR3 is TGTGCCAGCAGCGGGGTAGCGGGTTACTACGAGCAGTACTTC. Protein: CASSGVAGYYEQYF.

This clonotype was counted many times. This chain connects TRBV18 to TRBJ2-5, with D hard to call. The CDR3 loop spans 15 amino acids. Trimming cost V 10 bases and J 4 bases, with 22 bases left between them. Per germline, CDR1 KGHSH and CDR2 LQKENI. CDR3 coding DNA: TGTGCCAATTATCAAGGAGAAGACCTATCAGAGACCCAGTACTTC. This gives the protein CANYQGEDLSETQYF.

V gene TRBV20-1 combines with J gene TRBJ2-2; TRBD2 matches 7 bases. Trimming took 3 bases from V and 7 from J; bases not matched to a gene: 14. This CDR3 is built from 16 residues. The germline V gene has CDR1 DFQATT and CDR2 SNEGSKA (reference sequence). The CDR3 sequence: CSARPTTAGRGGELFF. The CDR3 nucleotides are TGCAGTGCTAGGCCTACCACAGCGGGGCGGGGCGGGGAGCTGTTTTTT.

This clonotype is termed medium-sized. The J gene is TRBJ2-7, the V gene TRBV11-3, with a weak D call TRBD2 (5 bases). Germline V gene lookup returns CDR1 SGHNT and CDR2 YENEEA. The CDR3 contains 12 residues. With 5 bases removed from V and 7 bases from J, the gap between germline ends came to 12 bases. Here the CDR3 reads CASSIAPGEQYF. The CDR3 nucleotides are TGTGCCAGCAGCATAGCGCCGGGGGAGCAGTACTTC.

The rearrangement joins TRBV5-1 to TRBJ1-5, with a weak D call TRBD1 (5 bases). Between the trimmed V and J ends, which lost 0 bases and 10 bases, there was a span of 17 bases. CDR1 SGHRS and CDR2 YFSETQ come from the germline V gene. There are 15 residues in the CDR3. The CDR3 DNA follows: TGCGCCAGCAGCTTGGTAACAGGTGTTGGTCATCCCCAGCATTTT. It yields the protein CASSLVTGVGHPQHF.

This clonotype was counted at least ten times. The rearrangement links TRBV7-2 to TRBJ2-1; 14 bases are a match to TRBD2. The CDR3 loop spans 18 amino acids. The ends lost 5 bases at V and 8 bases at J; junction bases unmatched: 14. Germline CDR1 SGHTA, CDR2 FQGNSA. CDR3 sequence reads: CASSPRGTSGSHWDEQFF. The CDR3 DNA is TGTGCCAGCAGCCCGAGGGGGACTAGCGGGAGCCATTGGGATGAGCAGTTCTTC.

This clonotype was detected ten times or more. The chain recombines TRBV29-1 with TRBJ2-3, with 8 bases aligning to TRBD2. The germline V gene has CDR1 SQVTM and CDR2 ANQGSEA. This CDR3 has 15 amino acids. The junction had 8 bases not matched to a gene; V was cut back by 6 bases and J by 0 bases. CDR3 protein: CSVSLSGTSTDTQYF. The CDR3 nucleotides are TGCAGCGTCTCTCTTAGCGGGACTAGCACAGATACGCAGTATTTT.

The rearrangement uses TRBV9 and TRBJ1-2; weak D call: TRBD1 (6 bases). V was shortened by 4 bases and J by 4 bases, with 17 bases between the two germline ends. This CDR3 contains 15 residues. Germline CDR1 reads SGDLS; CDR2 reads YYNGEE. The CDR3 is CASSWGAGTGYGYTF. The CDR3 DNA is TGTGCCAGCAGCTGGGGGGCAGGCACCGGCTATGGCTACACCTTC.

About this clonotype: This likely stems from a read error, as it lies one base from a far larger clone. The gene calls are TRBV6-2 or TRBV6-3 and TRBJ1-4; D is undetermined. The CDR3 totals 12 residues. V was pared by 5 bases and J by 10 bases, with 11 bases between. Germline-derived CDR1 and CDR2 are MNHEY and SVGEGT. The CDR3 region has the DNA TGTGCCAGCAGTGAAGAGCCGGGAAAACTGTTTTTT. Its translation is CASSEEPGKLFF.

This clonotype was seen only once. The chain combines TRBV3-1 with TRBJ1-6, with 7 positions matching TRBD1. The length of the CDR3 is 16 residues. Losses at the gene ends were 1 base for V and 7 bases for J; bases not matched to a gene: 7. Germline CDR1 reads LGHDT; CDR2 reads YNNKEL (reference sequence). The CDR3 reads CASSQVDSGGNSPLHF. The DNA for the CDR3 is TGTGCCAGCAGCCAAGTAGATTCAGGGGGGAATTCACCCCTCCACTTT. Looking up the rest from reference TRBV3-1 and TRBJ1-6 gives the full variable domain: DTAVSQTPKYLVTQMGNDKSIKCEQNLGHDTMYWYKQDSKKFLKIMFSYNNKELIINETVPNRFSPKSPDKAHLNLHINSLELGDSAVYFCASSQVDSGGNSPLHFGNGTRLTVT.

In this sample, this clonotype turned up many times. The chain uses TRBV19 and TRBJ1-1; TRBD1 matches 7 bases. Per germline, CDR1 LNHDA and CDR2 SQIVND (reference sequence). The CDR3 has 14 amino acids. The ends lost 6 bases at V and 1 base at J; junction bases unmatched: 5. CDR3 DNA: TGTGCCAGTAGAAGGGGGCTGGAGAACACTGAAGCTTTCTTT. It codes for CASRRGLENTEAFF.

As to this clonotype: Given a much more abundant clone one base away, this may be a read error. The chain has TRBV9 and TRBJ2-3; 10 positions match TRBD2. The germline CDR1 and CDR2 sequences are SGDLS and YYNGEE. The CDR3 covers 16 residues. The CDR3 sequence: CDSSAGLAASTDTQYF. CDR3 nucleotide sequence: TGTGACAGCAGCGCCGGACTAGCGGCTAGCACAGATACGCAGTATTTT. The full variable domain, completed using reference TRBV9 and TRBJ2-3, is DSGVTQTPKHLITATGQRVTLRCSPRSGDLSVYWYQQSLDQGLQFLIQYYNGEERAKGNILERFSAQQFPDLHSELNLSSLELGDSALYFCDSSAGLAASTDTQYFGPGTRLTVL.

In this sample, this clonotype turned up many times. The genes are TRBV12-3 or TRBV12-4 and TRBJ2-4, with 7 bases that match TRBD2. The CDR3 has 17 amino acids. V was pared by 1 base and J by 3 bases, with 9 bases of the junction left unmatched. CDR3 DNA sequence: TGTGCCAGCAGTTTAGAGTGGGTCAGGGAGGGCAAAAACATTCAGTACTTC. This gives the protein CASSLEWVREGKNIQYF.

As for this clonotype: A much bigger clone sits one base away, suggesting this may be a read error. V is TRBV6-2 or TRBV6-3 and J is TRBJ2-5; D assignment may be TRBD1 or TRBD2 (5 bases each). Germline CDR1 and CDR2: MNHEY and SVGEGT. CDR3 size: 13 residues. The CDR3 here is CDSSTGWGETQYF. CDR3 DNA: TGTGACAGCAGTACAGGTTGGGGGGAGACCCAGTACTTC.

The sample holds many counts of this clonotype. The gene calls are TRBV27 and TRBJ1-2; D is undetermined. There are 15 residues in the CDR3. The V gene lost 0 bases and the J gene lost 4 bases, with 12 bases spanning the gap. Germline-derived CDR1 and CDR2 are MNHEY and SMNVEV (reference sequence). CDR3 residues: CASSLSGPGSYGYTF. In nucleotides, the CDR3 is TGTGCCAGCAGTTTATCCGGACCCGGATCCTATGGCTACACCTTC.

At least ten counts were recorded for this clonotype. V and J are TRBV10-3 and TRBJ1-5; no clear D gene. The V end was cut by 3 bases, the J end by 5 bases, with 5 bases between. The V gene's germline CDR1 is ENHRY and CDR2 SYGVKD. This CDR3 region has 12 residues. CDR3 residues: CAISEGDQPQHF. CDR3 in DNA: TGTGCCATCAGTGAAGGAGATCAGCCCCAGCATTTT.

By share of the sample, this clonotype is medium-sized (0.01 to 0.1%). The genes are TRBV7-2 and TRBJ2-1; D may be TRBD1 or TRBD2 (6 bases each). Trimming removed 5 bases from V and 9 bases from J, with 17 bases in between. The CDR3 is 14 residues long. The germline gives CDR1 SGHTA, CDR2 FQGNSA. Here the CDR3 reads CASSLRGLTIEQFF. CDR3 bases: TGTGCCAGCAGCCTCAGGGGACTTACCATTGAGCAGTTCTTC.

This clonotype was recorded many times. The germline gene is not matched at one end of the junction; a read error may be the cause. The V gene is TRBV7-7, the J gene TRBJ1-4, with TRBD1 identical over 9 bases. The CDR3 spans 15 residues. Germline loops: CDR1 SSHAT, CDR2 FNYEAQ (reference sequence). CDR3 nucleotides: TGTGCTAGCAGCCCCGGGACAGGGAGGGGTGAAAAACTGTTTTTT. It translates to CASSPGTGRGEKLFF.